This is a list of T cell receptor beta chains from one sample in a study of vaccination effects on CD4 cells after COVID-19. TCRdb's copy holds only in-frame clones and misses some; the assay was immunoSEQ multiplex PCR. The data show approximately 30,000 clones, approximately 77% seen once. These receptors have no identified antigens. Sequencing was performed on CD4+ T cells from PBMCs cultured without peptide, taken after COVID-19 vaccination. The receptors originated from a human donor who had a prior SARS-CoV-2 infection. CDR3s include the opening cysteine and the closing phenylalanine or tryptophan. Each record gives: J gene, V gene, D gene, clone size, CDR3 DNA, CDR3 protein. A D gene is named only where the DNA matches it firmly. The size entry is marked missing in some rows and otherwise reads once, few, many or a size class.

j_gene: TRBJ2-7
v_gene: TRBV30
d_gene: NA
abundance: NA
CDR3nt: TGTGCCTGGAGTGTAGGCCAGTACGAAGACGAGCAGTACTTC
CDR3aa: CAWSVGQYEDEQYF

j_gene: TRBJ1-4
v_gene: TRBV7-2
d_gene: NA
abundance: once
CDR3nt: TGTGCCAGCAGCTTATGGGGGTCAAATAATGAAAAACTGTTTTTT
CDR3aa: CASSLWGSNNEKLFF

j_gene: TRBJ2-1
v_gene: TRBV4-2
d_gene: TRBD2
abundance: NA
CDR3nt: TGTGCCAGCAGCCAAGAACCGACTAGCGGCTACAATGAGCAGTTCTTC
CDR3aa: CASSQEPTSGYNEQFF

j_gene: TRBJ2-5
v_gene: TRBV5-4
d_gene: NA
abundance: NA
CDR3nt: TGTGCCAGCAGCTTGGCTCAAGAGACCCAGTACTTC
CDR3aa: CASSLAQETQYF

j_gene: TRBJ1-1
v_gene: TRBV11-1
d_gene: NA
abundance: NA
CDR3nt: TGTGCCAGCAGCGGATCGTGGGGTTTTAGCACTGAAGCTTTCTTT
CDR3aa: CASSGSWGFSTEAFF

j_gene: TRBJ1-2
v_gene: TRBV3-1/TRBV3-2
d_gene: TRBD1
abundance: NA
CDR3nt: TGTGCCAGCAGCCTCAGACAGGGAAATGGCTACACCTTC
CDR3aa: CASSLRQGNGYTF

j_gene: TRBJ1-3
v_gene: TRBV5-1
d_gene: NA
abundance: NA
CDR3nt: TGCGCCAGCAGCTTGCGGCCGGTTGGCGGGGGGCCTGGAAACACCATATATTTT
CDR3aa: CASSLRPVGGGPGNTIYF

j_gene: TRBJ2-3
v_gene: TRBV18
d_gene: NA
abundance: NA
CDR3nt: TGTGCCAGCTCACCAATCCACGGTCGCATACCAGATACGCAGTATTTT
CDR3aa: CASSPIHGRIPDTQYF

j_gene: TRBJ1-2
v_gene: TRBV15
d_gene: NA
abundance: NA
CDR3nt: TGTGCCACCAGCAGAGTGGCAGGGCCTACAGCTAACTATGGCTACACCTTC
CDR3aa: CATSRVAGPTANYGYTF

j_gene: TRBJ2-6
v_gene: TRBV30
d_gene: NA
abundance: NA
CDR3nt: TGTGCCTGGAGTGCCTTTTTCAGAGAAGCCTCTGGGGCCAACGTCCTGACTTTC
CDR3aa: CAWSAFFREASGANVLTF

j_gene: TRBJ2-7
v_gene: TRBV6-5
d_gene: NA
abundance: NA
CDR3nt: TGTGCCAGCAGTTCTGGCGGGACCTACGAGCAGTACTTC
CDR3aa: CASSSGGTYEQYF

j_gene: TRBJ1-1
v_gene: TRBV20-1
d_gene: TRBD1
abundance: NA
CDR3nt: TGCAGTGCTAGTCGACAGGGGGCTACTGAAGCTTTCTTT
CDR3aa: CSASRQGATEAFF

j_gene: TRBJ1-4
v_gene: TRBV7-8
d_gene: NA
abundance: NA
CDR3nt: TGTGCCAGCAGCTTAAACCCGTCTAATGAAAAACTGTTTTTT
CDR3aa: CASSLNPSNEKLFF

j_gene: TRBJ2-5
v_gene: TRBV5-4
d_gene: NA
abundance: few
CDR3nt: TGTGCCAGCAGCTTGGCCAAGGGGGGTAGTGGAAAAGCCCCTGAGACCCAGTACTTC
CDR3aa: CASSLAKGGSGKAPETQYF

j_gene: TRBJ1-3
v_gene: TRBV7-9
d_gene: NA
abundance: few
CDR3nt: TGTGCCAGCAGCTTAGGGACAATCTCTGGAAACACCATATATTTT
CDR3aa: CASSLGTISGNTIYF

j_gene: TRBJ2-1
v_gene: TRBV6-2/TRBV6-3
d_gene: TRBD2
abundance: NA
CDR3nt: TGTGCCAGCAGTGACTCCGGGACTAGCGGGACCCTATATGAGCAGTTCTTC
CDR3aa: CASSDSGTSGTLYEQFF

j_gene: TRBJ2-7
v_gene: TRBV11-3
d_gene: TRBD2
abundance: NA
CDR3nt: TGTGCCAGCAGAGACCCGGGAGGCGACTCCTACGAGCAGTACTTC
CDR3aa: CASRDPGGDSYEQYF

j_gene: TRBJ2-7
v_gene: TRBV7-9
d_gene: TRBD1
abundance: NA
CDR3nt: TGTGCCAGCGGTACGCGGACAGGACCCCTTGGGCGCGAGCAGTACTTC
CDR3aa: CASGTRTGPLGREQYF

j_gene: TRBJ1-6
v_gene: TRBV7-2
d_gene: TRBD1
abundance: NA
CDR3nt: TGTGCCAGCAGCTTGGTGGGACAGCTCTCACCCCTCCACTTT
CDR3aa: CASSLVGQLSPLHF

j_gene: TRBJ1-2
v_gene: TRBV7-2
d_gene: TRBD1
abundance: few
CDR3nt: TGTGCCAGCAGCTCTCGGACAGGGAACTATGGCTACACCTTC
CDR3aa: CASSSRTGNYGYTF

j_gene: TRBJ2-1
v_gene: TRBV7-8
d_gene: NA
abundance: NA
CDR3nt: TGTGCCAGCAGCTCCCGACTGCTGACAGTTTTTGGTGAGCAGTTCTTC
CDR3aa: CASSSRLLTVFGEQFF

j_gene: TRBJ1-5
v_gene: TRBV4-1
d_gene: NA
abundance: NA
CDR3nt: TGCGCCAGCAGCCAAGATTTTGGGACCGGGAGCAATCAGCCCCAGCATTTT
CDR3aa: CASSQDFGTGSNQPQHF

j_gene: TRBJ2-3
v_gene: TRBV10-3
d_gene: TRBD2
abundance: few
CDR3nt: TGTGCCATCAGACTCTCTAGCGGGCCCCTCATAGATACGCAGTATTTT
CDR3aa: CAIRLSSGPLIDTQYF

j_gene: TRBJ2-1
v_gene: TRBV7-2
d_gene: NA
abundance: NA
CDR3nt: TGTGCCAGCAGACAAGCTTGGGGGGGCGCCCGGGGGAATGAGCAGTTCTTC
CDR3aa: CASRQAWGGARGNEQFF

j_gene: TRBJ1-5
v_gene: TRBV19
d_gene: TRBD1
abundance: NA
CDR3nt: TGTGCCAGTAGTAGTACGGACAGGGGCAATCAGCCCCAGCATTTT
CDR3aa: CASSSTDRGNQPQHF

j_gene: TRBJ2-3
v_gene: TRBV5-1
d_gene: NA
abundance: NA
CDR3nt: TGCGCCAGCAGCTTACTCACAGATACGCAGTATTTT
CDR3aa: CASSLLTDTQYF

j_gene: TRBJ2-1
v_gene: TRBV5-1
d_gene: NA
abundance: few
CDR3nt: TGCGCCAGCAGCTTAATAGACGGGGACTACAATGAGCAGTTCTTC
CDR3aa: CASSLIDGDYNEQFF

j_gene: TRBJ2-3
v_gene: TRBV4-2
d_gene: TRBD2
abundance: NA
CDR3nt: TGTGCCAGCAGCCAAGCGAGCGGGGCAAGCACAGATACGCAGTATTTT
CDR3aa: CASSQASGASTDTQYF

j_gene: TRBJ1-2
v_gene: TRBV5-1
d_gene: NA
abundance: NA
CDR3nt: TGCGCCAGCAGCTTGGCATTAGGGGCGGATGGCTACACCTTC
CDR3aa: CASSLALGADGYTF

j_gene: TRBJ1-1
v_gene: TRBV30
d_gene: NA
abundance: NA
CDR3nt: TGTGCCTGGAGTGAATACGTGAACACTGAAGCTTTCTTT
CDR3aa: CAWSEYVNTEAFF

j_gene: TRBJ2-7
v_gene: TRBV9
d_gene: TRBD2
abundance: NA
CDR3nt: TGTGCCAGCAGCGCAAGACCCCCTACTAGCGGGGAGGCCCTGGAGCAGTACTTC
CDR3aa: CASSARPPTSGEALEQYF

j_gene: TRBJ1-1
v_gene: TRBV5-4
d_gene: NA
abundance: few
CDR3nt: TGTGCCAGCAGCTCCCCAGGGATGGCTGAAGCTTTCTTT
CDR3aa: CASSSPGMAEAFF

j_gene: TRBJ2-6
v_gene: TRBV5-1
d_gene: TRBD1
abundance: NA
CDR3nt: TGCGCCAGCGGAAACAGGGGCTCTGGGGCCAACGTCCTGACTTTC
CDR3aa: CASGNRGSGANVLTF

j_gene: TRBJ2-7
v_gene: TRBV6-6
d_gene: TRBD2
abundance: NA
CDR3nt: TGTGCCAGCAGCCGACGCCCGGGACTAGCGGGAGATTCCTACGAGCAGTACTTC
CDR3aa: CASSRRPGLAGDSYEQYF

j_gene: TRBJ2-6
v_gene: TRBV11-3
d_gene: NA
abundance: NA
CDR3nt: TGTGCCAGCAGCCCCGCGATGGCCAACGTCCTGACTTTC
CDR3aa: CASSPAMANVLTF

j_gene: TRBJ2-1
v_gene: TRBV24-1
d_gene: NA
abundance: NA
CDR3nt: TGTGCCACCAGTGACCAGGGACCGCGCTCCTACAATGAGCAGTTCTTC
CDR3aa: CATSDQGPRSYNEQFF

j_gene: TRBJ2-1
v_gene: TRBV7-3
d_gene: TRBD1
abundance: few
CDR3nt: TGTGCCAGCAGCATTGACAGGGACAATGAGCAGTTCTTC
CDR3aa: CASSIDRDNEQFF

j_gene: TRBJ2-3
v_gene: TRBV12-3/TRBV12-4
d_gene: TRBD1
abundance: NA
CDR3nt: TGTGCCAGCACCTCGACAGGGGCAGATACGCAGTATTTT
CDR3aa: CASTSTGADTQYF

j_gene: TRBJ1-5
v_gene: TRBV18
d_gene: NA
abundance: few
CDR3nt: TGTGCCAGCTCACCACGCGGAGGAAGAGGCAATCAGCCCCAGCATTTT
CDR3aa: CASSPRGGRGNQPQHF

j_gene: TRBJ2-7
v_gene: TRBV29-1
d_gene: NA
abundance: NA
CDR3nt: TGCAGCGTTGTAGTGCGGGGTCCGTTCTACGAGCAGTACTTC
CDR3aa: CSVVVRGPFYEQYF

j_gene: TRBJ1-2
v_gene: TRBV7-8
d_gene: NA
abundance: NA
CDR3nt: TGTGCCAGCAGCTTAGGGATTGACTATGGCTACACCTTC
CDR3aa: CASSLGIDYGYTF

j_gene: TRBJ1-2
v_gene: TRBV19
d_gene: NA
abundance: NA
CDR3nt: TGTGCCAGTAGTACCCGGGGACTGGACAACTATGGCTACACCTTC
CDR3aa: CASSTRGLDNYGYTF

j_gene: TRBJ1-5
v_gene: TRBV5-4
d_gene: NA
abundance: NA
CDR3nt: TGTGCCAGCAGCTTAGTAGGAGGGCCCCAGCATTTT
CDR3aa: CASSLVGGPQHF

j_gene: TRBJ2-7
v_gene: TRBV6-2/TRBV6-3
d_gene: TRBD2
abundance: NA
CDR3nt: TGTGCCAGCAGTTACCACAGCGGGAGCTCCTACGAGCAGTACTTC
CDR3aa: CASSYHSGSSYEQYF

j_gene: TRBJ2-5
v_gene: TRBV2
d_gene: TRBD1
abundance: NA
CDR3nt: TGTGCCAGCAGTGGGAGGCGAGGGACAGGGGGAGCGTGGGAGACCCAGTACTTC
CDR3aa: CASSGRRGTGGAWETQYF

j_gene: TRBJ2-7
v_gene: TRBV4-1
d_gene: TRBD2
abundance: few
CDR3nt: TGCGCCAGCAGCAAAAGAACGAGCAGCGGGAGGGCATCGCTCTACGAGCAGTACTTC
CDR3aa: CASSKRTSSGRASLYEQYF

j_gene: TRBJ2-7
v_gene: TRBV21-1
d_gene: NA
abundance: NA
CDR3nt: TGTGCCAGCAGGAAAAGGGGGGACAGGGCACGGGGTAGCTCCTACGAGCAGTACTTC
CDR3aa: CASRKRGDRARGSSYEQYF

j_gene: TRBJ1-5
v_gene: TRBV25-1
d_gene: NA
abundance: NA
CDR3nt: TGTGCCAGCAGTGATGACCGTTTTAGCAATCAGCCCCAGCATTTT
CDR3aa: CASSDDRFSNQPQHF

j_gene: TRBJ2-7
v_gene: TRBV20-1
d_gene: NA
abundance: few
CDR3nt: TGCAGTGCATCCCCCCAGTACGAGCAGTACTTC
CDR3aa: CSASPQYEQYF

j_gene: TRBJ2-3
v_gene: TRBV28
d_gene: TRBD2
abundance: NA
CDR3nt: TGTGCCAGCAGTTTATCGGGACTAGCGGGGGATACGCAGTATTTT
CDR3aa: CASSLSGLAGDTQYF

j_gene: TRBJ2-7
v_gene: TRBV3-1/TRBV3-2
d_gene: TRBD1
abundance: NA
CDR3nt: TGTGCCAGCAGCCGAAGTCCCGGGACAGGATGGAGCTCCTACGAGCAGTACTTC
CDR3aa: CASSRSPGTGWSSYEQYF

j_gene: TRBJ2-6
v_gene: TRBV19
d_gene: NA
abundance: NA
CDR3nt: TGTGCCAGTAGTATCTCGCCAGGAGCAAGCTCTGGGGCCAACGTCCTGACTTTC
CDR3aa: CASSISPGASSGANVLTF

j_gene: TRBJ1-3
v_gene: TRBV10-3
d_gene: NA
abundance: NA
CDR3nt: TGTGCCATCAGTGGTTCTGCGGCCCGCCCCATATATTTT
CDR3aa: CAISGSAARPIYF

j_gene: TRBJ2-3
v_gene: TRBV9
d_gene: NA
abundance: NA
CDR3nt: TGTGCCAGCAGCGTAGGCCTACACACAGATACGCAGTATTTT
CDR3aa: CASSVGLHTDTQYF

j_gene: TRBJ2-1
v_gene: TRBV19
d_gene: NA
abundance: NA
CDR3nt: TGTGCCAGTAGTCGGTCCCCCTACAATGAGCAGTTCTTC
CDR3aa: CASSRSPYNEQFF

j_gene: TRBJ1-2
v_gene: TRBV6-1
d_gene: NA
abundance: NA
CDR3nt: TGTGCCAGCAGTGATGCGGGGCCCCCCCACTATGGCTACACCTTC
CDR3aa: CASSDAGPPHYGYTF

j_gene: TRBJ1-1
v_gene: TRBV6-5
d_gene: NA
abundance: NA
CDR3nt: TGTGCCAGCAGTCAGGGACCTTTAAACACTGAAGCTTTCTTT
CDR3aa: CASSQGPLNTEAFF

j_gene: TRBJ2-1
v_gene: TRBV5-6
d_gene: NA
abundance: NA
CDR3nt: TGTGCCAGCAGCCCGGACTATTATGTGTATGAGCAGTTCTTC
CDR3aa: CASSPDYYVYEQFF

j_gene: TRBJ2-3
v_gene: TRBV4-3
d_gene: NA
abundance: NA
CDR3nt: TGCGCCAGCAGCCAAGGGGTCTTCACAGATACGCAGTATTTT
CDR3aa: CASSQGVFTDTQYF